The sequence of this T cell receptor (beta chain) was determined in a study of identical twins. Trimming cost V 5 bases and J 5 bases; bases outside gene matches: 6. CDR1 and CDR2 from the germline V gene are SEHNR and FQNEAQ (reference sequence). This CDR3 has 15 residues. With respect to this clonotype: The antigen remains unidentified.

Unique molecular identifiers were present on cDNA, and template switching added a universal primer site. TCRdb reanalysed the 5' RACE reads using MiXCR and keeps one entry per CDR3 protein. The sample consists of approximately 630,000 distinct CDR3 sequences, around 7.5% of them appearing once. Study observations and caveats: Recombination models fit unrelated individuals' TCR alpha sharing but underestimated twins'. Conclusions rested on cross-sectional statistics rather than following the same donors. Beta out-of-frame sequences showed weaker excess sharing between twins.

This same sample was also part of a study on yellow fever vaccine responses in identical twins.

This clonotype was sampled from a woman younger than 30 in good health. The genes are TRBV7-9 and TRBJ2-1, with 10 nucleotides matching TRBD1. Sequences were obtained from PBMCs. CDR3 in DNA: TGTGCCAGCAGCGGAAGGGACAGGGGAGACAATGAGCAGTTCTTC. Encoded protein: CASSGRDRGDNEQFF.